Following are 6 T cell receptor beta chains from one sample sequenced in a study of blood T cell repertoires in COVID-19. The protocol was immunoSEQ multiplex PCR, while the TCRdb copy is restricted to in-frame clones and leaves out a portion. Counted here are under 250,000 clones, about 89% occurring once; the ten biggest clones make up around 1.7%. Sequencing was performed on peripheral blood. Receptor source: a woman aged 55 to 70 who had recovered from COVID-19.

The chain links TRBV7-2 to TRBJ1-2, with D uncertain. CDR1 is SGHTA, CDR2 FQGNSA, per germline. With 1 base removed from V and 0 bases from J, the gap between germline ends came to 9 bases. CDR3 length: 15 amino acids. This CDR3 reads CASSLDSHPNYGYTF. The CDR3 coding sequence is TGTGCCAGCAGCTTAGACAGCCACCCTAACTATGGCTACACCTTC.

The chain links TRBV7-2 to TRBJ2-1, with D perhaps TRBD2 (5 bases). The germline V gene has CDR1 SGHTA and CDR2 FQGNSA. CDR3 length: 13 amino acids. Trimming shortened V by 0 bases and J by 5 bases, and 5 bases separated the two germline ends. CDR3 region: CASSLARDNEQFF. CDR3 sequence (DNA): TGTGCCAGCAGCTTAGCGCGGGACAATGAGCAGTTCTTC.

This chain links TRBV21-1 with TRBJ2-7; the tabulated D call, TRBD1, remains unverified against the DNA. TRBV21-1 is flagged as a pseudogene. CDR3 size: 15 residues. CDR3 bases: TGTGCCAGCAGCAGCCTGGGGACAGGGGGGTACGAGCAGTACTTC. Translated, it gives CASSSLGTGGYEQYF.

The chain couples TRBV11-2 to TRBJ2-1; 11 positions match TRBD1. The CDR3 sequence is 14 residues long. The germline gives CDR1 SGHAT, CDR2 FQNNGV. Trimming removed 5 bases from V and 6 bases from J; junction bases left unmatched: 3. The CDR3 is CASSPGTGGNEQFF. For the CDR3, the DNA is TGTGCCAGCAGCCCAGGGACAGGGGGCAATGAGCAGTTCTTC.

This clone is a singleton in its sample. The chain employs TRBV6-5 and TRBJ1-2; D unresolved. With 5 bases removed from V and 4 bases from J, the gap between germline ends came to 11 bases. CDR1 and CDR2 from the germline V gene are MNHEY and SVGAGI. This CDR3 region has 13 residues. CDR3 residues: CASSRPTGYGYTF. CDR3 DNA: TGTGCCAGCAGTAGGCCGACGGGCTATGGCTACACCTTC.

The V gene is TRBV6-6, the J gene TRBJ2-5, with a weak D call TRBD2 (5 bases). V was clipped by 2 bases and J by 1 base, with 11 bases between them. This CDR3 region has 15 residues. Looked up from germline, CDR1 is MNHNY and CDR2 is SVGAGI (reference sequence). CDR3 loop: CASSYTRGVQETQYF. The CDR3 DNA is TGTGCCAGCAGTTACACCCGGGGAGTCCAAGAGACCCAGTACTTC.